A single sample is the source of the 11 T cell receptor beta chains below, sequenced in a study of breast tumors, draining lymph nodes, adjacent tissues. TCRdb reanalysed the multiplex PCR reads using MiXCR and keeps one entry per CDR3 protein. The sample lists 200,000 to 300,000 distinct CDR3 sequences; around 31% were seen once. The lymph nodes were axillary draining lymph nodes from breast cancer patients. The sample taken for sequencing was axillary lymph node tissue. The receptor set was obtained from a female donor with breast cancer. Some clones in this sample may be carry-over from other donors' samples.

This clonotype was seen many times. This CDR3 is CSATRASGGYEQYF. The CDR3, as DNA: TGCAGTGCAACCCGGGCTAGCGGGGGTTACGAGCAGTACTTC. V is TRBV20-1 and J is TRBJ2-7; 10 nucleotides agree with TRBD2. The germline CDR1 and CDR2 sequences are DFQATT and SNEGSKA (reference sequence). V lost 6 bases, J lost 4 bases, and 9 bases stayed unmatched. The CDR3 is made up of 14 amino acids.

There are a few counts of this clonotype. The chain links TRBV2 to TRBJ2-4; TRBD2 matches 7 bases. From germline, CDR1 is SNHLY and CDR2 FYNNEI. The CDR3 totals 13 residues. J gave up 7 bases and V 7 bases, and 7 bases lay outside the gene matches. This chain's CDR3 is CASTLANSNIQYF. The CDR3 coding sequence is TGTGCCAGCACACTAGCGAACAGTAACATTCAGTACTTC.

This clonotype was counted ten times or more. CDR3: CASTNEDPYEQYF. The CDR3 bases are TGTGCCAGCACAAACGAGGACCCCTACGAGCAGTACTTC. The rearrangement links TRBV6-5 to TRBJ2-7; no clear D gene. The CDR3 is made up of 13 amino acids. Deletions cut 7 bases from V and 2 bases from J, with 12 bases between. Per the germline V gene, CDR1 is MNHEY and CDR2 is SVGAGI.

This clonotype appeared many times. The chain joins TRBV7-8 to TRBJ1-6; possibly TRBD1 for D (5 bases). The CDR3 extends over 19 amino acids. Germline V gives CDR1 SGHVS, CDR2 FQNEAQ. With 8 bases removed from V and 9 bases from J, the gap between germline ends came to 32 bases. CDR3 bases: TGTGCCAGCCAGGTTGGGGTTACAGCGATTTCGGCCGGGGCTTCACCCCTCCACTTT. Protein sequence: CASQVGVTAISAGASPLHF.

The J gene is TRBJ2-2, the V gene TRBV7-2; TRBD1 aligns across 9 bases. Germline V gene data show CDR1 as SGHTA and CDR2 as FQGNSA. The CDR3 is 18 residues long. Losses at the gene ends were 2 bases for V and 6 bases for J; bases not matched to a gene: 13. CDR3 DNA sequence: TGTGCCAGCAGCTTAAATCGCGTCGGGACAGGGTCGGCCGGGGAGCTGTTTTTT. Translated, it gives CASSLNRVGTGSAGELFF.

This clonotype showed up many times. DNA for the CDR3: TGTGCCAGTTCGGAGCGATCACCCCTCCACTTT. Protein: CASSERSPLHF. This chain joins TRBV6-6 and TRBJ1-6; D unresolved. Germline V gives CDR1 MNHNY, CDR2 SVGAGI (reference sequence). The CDR3 length is 11 residues. Trimming left V 9 bases short and J 10 bases short, with 10 bases between.

This clonotype was seen at least ten times. This chain links TRBV11-2 with TRBJ1-5; TRBD1 matches 7 bases. This CDR3 is built from 14 residues. J lost 8 bases, V lost 3 bases, and 7 bases had no gene match. The germline CDR1 and CDR2 sequences are SGHAT and FQNNGV. The CDR3 protein is CASSLRGQSEPQHF. The CDR3, as DNA: TGTGCCAGCAGCTTGCGGGGACAGTCCGAGCCCCAGCATTTT.

Ten or more counts support this clonotype. The chain's CDR3 is CSARSSAGKRETQYF. In DNA form, the CDR3 reads TGCAGTGCTCGAAGCTCGGCGGGGAAAAGGGAGACCCAGTACTTC. The V call is TRBV20-1, the J call TRBJ2-5, with a weak D call TRBD2 (6 bases). Germline CDR1 and CDR2: DFQATT and SNEGSKA (reference sequence). This CDR3 contains 15 residues. V shed 5 bases and J shed 5 bases, with 21 bases lying between them.

This clonotype was picked up one time. V gene TRBV6-6 combines with J gene TRBJ2-2; 7 bases agree with TRBD1. Germline-derived CDR1 and CDR2 are MNHNY and SVGAGI (reference sequence). This CDR3 region has 15 residues. V lost 7 bases to trimming and J lost 0 bases; unmatched junction nucleotides: 5. CDR3: CASIPGTANTGELFF. The CDR3, as DNA: TGTGCCAGCATACCGGGGACAGCGAACACCGGGGAGCTGTTTTTT.

Concerning this clonotype: Being one base from a much bigger clone, this may be a read error. The chain joins TRBV3-1 to TRBJ2-2; weak D call: TRBD2 (7 bases). The V gene's germline CDR1 is LGHDT and CDR2 YNNKEL (reference sequence). CDR3 size: 16 residues. CDR3 in amino acids: CASSSRLRGYGGGLFF. The DNA of the CDR3 is TGTGCCAGCAGCTCTAGACTCAGGGGTTACGGCGGGGGGCTGTTTTTT.

This clonotype was observed many times. The rearrangement uses TRBV20-1 and TRBJ2-1, with 11 bases lining up with TRBD2. Germline CDR1 DFQATT, CDR2 SNEGSKA (reference sequence). The CDR3 is made up of 15 amino acids. With V trimmed by 3 bases and J by 6 bases, 7 bases remained unmatched. The CDR3 protein is CSARRRLAGSNEQFF. CDR3 in DNA: TGCAGTGCTAGGCGCAGACTAGCGGGATCCAATGAGCAGTTCTTC.